The present T cell receptor (beta chain) was sequenced within a study of blood T cells in healthy people across ages. Findings and limits, study-wide: Both naive CD4+ cell counts and diversity were greater in long-lived donors than in aged donors. Diversity estimates from one million T cells were considered underestimates. In these data, TCR beta diversity tracked strongly with naive T cell percentage.

A note on this clonotype: The antigen remains undetermined.

The CDR3 is 16 residues long. Germline assignment: CDR1 DFQATT and CDR2 SNEGSKA (reference sequence). The V end lost 0 bases, the J end lost 3 bases, and 15 bases lay between the germline ends. A second PCR of 7 to 11 cycles used a sample-barcoded 5' primer and a J-beta primer mix. TCRdb re-called the 5' RACE reads through MiXCR, storing one row per CDR3 protein. Among around 1.5 million distinct CDR3 sequences listed, 42% were seen once. The sequenced material came from blood. This TCR derives from a young woman in good health. The chain carries TRBV20-1 and TRBJ2-1, with D perhaps matching TRBD2 (5 bases). In nucleotides, the CDR3 is TGCAGTGCTAGAGATCGAGTCGGGGTGATCTACAATGAGCAGTTCTTC. It yields the protein CSARDRVGVIYNEQFF.